This TCR beta chain was recorded in a study of T cell responses to AZD1222 COVID-19 vaccine. Whole-study context: Doses given second, at about 4 or about 12 weeks, were pooled.

To note about this clone: Its target is not known.

Losses at the gene ends were 5 bases for V and 5 bases for J; bases not matched to a gene: 11. CDR3 size: 16 residues. In germline, CDR1 is LGHNA, CDR2 YNFKEQ. Study-wide findings and caveats: Only 6 or 7 individuals given AZD1222 were seropositive at baseline. Scientists sampled the repertoires only once the peak T cell response had passed. A mostly white British donor set with more females was recruited, and clonal diversity was possibly underestimated.

Sequenced by immunoSEQ multiplex PCR; TCRdb stores in-frame clones only, minus some. The table has about 110,000 clones, more than 85% seen once. The TCR was taken from an adult in good health. Sequencing was performed on peripheral blood, taken on day 0 of AZD1222 vaccination. J is TRBJ2-1 and V is TRBV4-2, with TRBD2 identical over 8 bases. CDR3 coding DNA: TGTGCCAGCAGCTTAAGTACGGCGGGAGGCGACAATGAGCAGTTCTTC. Translation: CASSLSTAGGDNEQFF.